These 29 T cell receptor beta chains were sequenced from one sample in a study of T cell changes during pregnancy in multiple sclerosis. Assay: immunoSEQ multiplex PCR; the TCRdb copy retains only in-frame clones and omits some. Among approximately 40,000 clones listed, roughly 88% were seen once. The sequences come from peripheral blood, collected in the first trimester of pregnancy. Every receptor here comes from a female donor in good health, enrolled as a control in a pregnancy study.

This chain links TRBV7-9 with TRBJ1-6; possible D gene TRBD1, 5 bases. Germline V gene sequence: CDR1 SEHNR, CDR2 FQNEAQ (reference sequence). The CDR3 loop spans 16 amino acids. V was clipped by 6 bases and J by 0 bases, with 12 bases between them. CDR3 sequence: CASRRRGSSYNSPLHF. The CDR3 DNA reads TGTGCCAGCAGACGAAGGGGTAGCTCCTATAATTCACCCCTCCACTTT. The full variable domain, with the rest looked up from reference TRBV7-9 and TRBJ1-6, is DTGVSQNPRHKITKRGQNVTFRCDPISEHNRLYWYRQTLGQGPEFLTYFQNEAQLEKSRLLSDRFSAERPKGSFSTLEIQRTEQGDSAMYLCASRRRGSSYNSPLHFGNGTRLTVT.

The CDR3 region is CASSYRVQETQYF. For the CDR3, the DNA is TGTGCCAGCAGCTACAGGGTCCAAGAGACCCAGTACTTC. The rearrangement joins TRBV7-8 to TRBJ2-5, with D maybe TRBD1 (6 bases). Germline values: CDR1 SGHVS, CDR2 FQNEAQ. V lost 4 bases and J 1 base, leaving 7 bases between the germline ends. The CDR3 is 13 residues long.

The chain couples TRBV18 to TRBJ2-7, with D tentatively TRBD1 (6 bases). Deletions cut 3 bases from V and 6 bases from J, with 12 bases between. Germline CDR1 and CDR2: KGHSH and LQKENI. This CDR3 is built from 13 residues. The CDR3 DNA reads TGTGCCAGCTCACCCAGACAGGCTGGCGAGCAGTACTTC. This codes for CASSPRQAGEQYF.

This chain uses TRBV28 with TRBJ2-7; unclear D gene. The CDR3 is 15 amino acids. Between the trimmed V and J ends, which lost 2 bases and 0 bases, there was a span of 11 bases. CDR1 and CDR2 from the germline V gene are MDHEN and SYDVKM. In nucleotides, the CDR3 is TGTGCCAGCAGTTTAATGCCCACAGACTCCTACGAGCAGTACTTC. It specifies CASSLMPTDSYEQYF.

The V gene is TRBV2, the J gene TRBJ2-7, with 8 bases fitting TRBD1. The CDR3 runs to 13 residues. With 3 bases clipped from V and 7 bases from J, the junction kept 5 bases outside the gene matches. Germline V gene sequence: CDR1 SNHLY, CDR2 FYNNEI. DNA of the CDR3: TGTGCCAGCAGTGACAGGGGGCTGGGGGAGCAGTACTTC. Amino acid sequence: CASSDRGLGEQYF. Drawing the rest from reference TRBV2 and TRBJ2-7, the complete variable domain is EPEVTQTPSHQVTQMGQEVILRCVPISNHLYFYWYRQILGQKVEFLVSFYNNEISEKSEIFDDQFSVERPDGSNFTLKIRSTKLEDSAMYFCASSDRGLGEQYFGPGTRLTVT.

The CDR3 nucleotides read TGCGCCAGCAGCCCAAGCAGGGATGTCGCCAATGAGCAGTTCTTC. Translation gives CASSPSRDVANEQFF. The V gene is TRBV4-3, the J gene TRBJ2-1; TRBD1 might be the D (5 bases). V shed 4 bases and J shed 6 bases, with 16 bases lying between them. This CDR3 has 15 residues. Germline assignment: CDR1 LGHNA and CDR2 YSLEER.

The V and J genes are TRBV4-1 and TRBJ2-1, with 8 bases that match TRBD2. Germline values: CDR1 MGHRA, CDR2 YSYEKL. The CDR3 covers 17 residues. The junction had 9 bases not matched to a gene; V was cut back by 1 base and J by 4 bases. As DNA, the CDR3 is TGCGCCAGCAGCCAAGTTGCGGGAGGCCTTGTATACAATGAGCAGTTCTTC. Residues: CASSQVAGGLVYNEQFF.

The chain uses TRBV2 and TRBJ2-5; D may be TRBD1 (6 bases). CDR1 and CDR2 (germline): SNHLY, FYNNEI. With 3 bases removed from V and 2 bases from J, the gap between germline ends came to 13 bases. CDR3 length: 15 residues. The CDR3, as DNA: TGTGCCAGCAGTGAGGGGCAGGGGATTCAAGAGACCCAGTACTTC. Protein product: CASSEGQGIQETQYF.

The genes are TRBV7-3 and TRBJ2-1, with 12 bases lining up with TRBD2. V dropped 1 base and J dropped 10; count of bases not matched to a gene: 5. CDR1 and CDR2 (germline): SGHTA, FQGTGA. The CDR3 contains 15 residues. CDR3 sequence: CASSLKGTSGQEQFF. The DNA for the CDR3 is TGTGCCAGCAGCTTAAAGGGGACTAGCGGGCAGGAGCAGTTCTTC.

The V and J genes are TRBV19 and TRBJ1-3; D perhaps matches TRBD1 (6 bases). CDR1 and CDR2 (germline): LNHDA, SQIVND (reference sequence). Trimming cost V 6 bases and J 2 bases, with 14 bases left between them. The CDR3 is 15 amino acids. The CDR3 loop is CASSPTGSAGNTIYF. DNA of the CDR3: TGTGCCAGTAGCCCTACAGGGAGCGCTGGAAACACCATATATTTT.

CDR3 in amino acids: CASSEAPRARETQYF. For the CDR3, the DNA is TGTGCCAGCAGTGAAGCGCCCAGGGCTCGGGAGACCCAGTACTTC. The chain recombines TRBV6-1 with TRBJ2-5; D may be TRBD1 (5 bases). V lost 0 bases and J 5 bases, leaving 13 bases between the germline ends. CDR1 and CDR2 from the germline V gene are MNHNS and SASEGT. The CDR3 extends over 15 amino acids.

This sequence joins TRBV5-1 and TRBJ2-7; 9 nucleotides line up with TRBD1. CDR3 length: 14 residues. After removal of 3 bases from V and 7 bases from J, the junction contained 8 bases not matched to a gene. Germline V gene lookup returns CDR1 SGHRS and CDR2 YFSETQ. The CDR3 sequence: CASSSRDREREQYF. Written as DNA, the CDR3 is TGCGCCAGCAGCTCCCGGGACAGGGAGCGAGAGCAGTACTTC.

V usage is TRBV10-2 and J usage is TRBJ2-2, with TRBD2 identical over 10 bases. The germline gives CDR1 WSHSY, CDR2 SAAADI. V trimming: 2 bases; J trimming: 6 bases; junction bases outside the gene matches: 12. This CDR3 contains 18 residues. For the CDR3, the DNA is TGCGCCAGCAGTGAGATTGTACTAGCGGGACGCCAACCCGGGGAGCTGTTTTTT. As protein: CASSEIVLAGRQPGELFF.

The CDR3 loop reads CASSWGGTEAFF. CDR3 nucleotides: TGTGCCAGCAGCTGGGGAGGCACTGAAGCTTTCTTT. The chain combines TRBV7-2 with TRBJ1-1; D call uncertain. From germline, CDR1 is SGHTA and CDR2 FQGNSA. With 4 bases removed from V and 4 bases from J, the gap between germline ends came to 7 bases. CDR3 size: 12 residues.

This clone was counted between two and nine times. Germline is not matched at one junction end, which may reflect a read error. The rearrangement uses TRBV7-7 and TRBJ2-7; TRBD2 aligns across 8 bases. CDR3 length: 14 residues. CDR1 is SSHAT and CDR2 is FNYEAQ in the germline V gene (reference sequence). Here the CDR3 reads CASSLGLASYEQYF. CDR3 nucleotides: TGTGCTAGCAGCCTTGGACTAGCCTCCTACGAGCAGTACTTC. Full variable domain (remainder filled in from reference TRBV7-7 and TRBJ2-7): GAGVSQSPRYKVTKRGQDVTLRCDPISSHATLYWYQQALGQGPEFLTYFNYEAQPDKSGLPSDRFSAERPEGSISTLTIQRTEQRDSAMYRCASSLGLASYEQYFGPGTRLTVT.

The rearrangement uses TRBV19 and TRBJ1-4; D uncertain. The CDR3 is made up of 14 amino acids. From germline, CDR1 is LNHDA and CDR2 SQIVND (reference sequence). V lost 1 base and J 7 bases, leaving 10 bases between the germline ends. This CDR3 is CASSIGRIREKLFF. The CDR3 bases are TGTGCCAGTAGTATAGGCAGAATCCGTGAAAAACTGTTTTTT.

The rearrangement uses TRBV5-4 and TRBJ2-5; D may be TRBD2 (5 bases). The length of the CDR3 is 13 residues. The V and J ends lost 7 bases and 5 bases respectively, with 15 bases between them. Germline-derived CDR1 and CDR2 are SGHNT and YYREEE (reference sequence). As DNA, the CDR3 is TGTGCCAGCCAGGTAGCGTCACGGGAGACCCAGTACTTC. Its protein is CASQVASRETQYF.

The chain links TRBV2 to TRBJ2-1; the D gene is possibly TRBD2 (5 bases). Germline V CDR1 and CDR2: SNHLY, FYNNEI. V shed 6 bases and J shed 7 bases, with 13 bases lying between them. There are 13 residues in the CDR3. CDR3 residues: CASRTSTKNEQFF. As DNA, the CDR3 is TGTGCCAGCAGGACGTCGACTAAGAATGAGCAGTTCTTC.

V gene TRBV7-2 combines with J gene TRBJ2-1; 9 nucleotides line up with TRBD2. This CDR3 region has 18 residues. Losses at the gene ends were 1 base for V and 2 bases for J; bases not matched to a gene: 9. Germline CDR1 and CDR2: SGHTA and FQGNSA. CDR3 bases: TGTGCCAGCAGCTTAGATGGTGCGGGAGGGCTCCCCTACAATGAGCAGTTCTTC. Amino acids: CASSLDGAGGLPYNEQFF.

The gene calls are TRBV7-2 and TRBJ1-2; TRBD1 matches 8 bases. With V trimmed by 5 bases and J by 5 bases, 7 bases remained unmatched. Per the germline V gene, CDR1 is SGHTA and CDR2 is FQGNSA. The CDR3 runs to 14 residues. The DNA of the CDR3 is TGTGCCAGCAGCGCAGGACAGGGCGGGTATGGCTACACCTTC. This codes for CASSAGQGGYGYTF.

The V call is TRBV19, the J call TRBJ1-5; 7 positions agree with TRBD1. The germline V gene encodes CDR1 LNHDA and CDR2 SQIVND (reference sequence). This CDR3 spans 14 amino acids. V shed 9 bases and J 5 bases; nucleotides not matched to a gene: 10. In DNA, the CDR3 is TGTGCCAGCAGATACGGGACAGCAGATCAGCCCCAGCATTTT. Translating gives CASRYGTADQPQHF.

CDR3 residues: CASSLSGTGPYEQYF. CDR3 bases: TGTGCCAGCAGTTTATCGGGGACAGGGCCCTACGAGCAGTACTTC. The rearrangement links TRBV28 to TRBJ2-7; 9 bases agree with TRBD1. This CDR3 spans 15 amino acids. The ends lost 1 base at V and 2 bases at J; junction bases unmatched: 3. Germline V lookup: CDR1 MDHEN, CDR2 SYDVKM.

The chain couples TRBV6-4 to TRBJ1-2; D gene unclear. V was trimmed by 0 bases and J by 8 bases, leaving 16 bases between them. The CDR3 extends over 15 amino acids. Germline V gives CDR1 MRHNA, CDR2 SNTAGT. CDR3 amino acids: CASSDSSGSGRGYTF. The CDR3 DNA follows: TGTGCCAGCAGTGACTCGAGCGGGAGCGGGCGCGGCTACACCTTC.

In nucleotides, the CDR3 is TGTGCCAGCAGCTTAGAGGGGGCATCGGGCGGACAAACTTACGAGCAGTACTTC. Protein: CASSLEGASGGQTYEQYF. The chain carries TRBV4-2 and TRBJ2-7; 7 nucleotides align to TRBD1. Trimming cost V 5 bases and J 4 bases; bases outside gene matches: 20. This CDR3 region has 18 residues. The germline V gene encodes CDR1 LGHNA and CDR2 YNFKEQ.

This sequence joins TRBV7-9 and TRBJ1-4; a weak D match, TRBD1 (6 bases). The CDR3 runs 16 residues. V was trimmed by 5 bases and J by 1 base, leaving 14 bases between them. Germline V gene data show CDR1 as SEHNR and CDR2 as FQNEAQ (reference sequence). This CDR3 reads CASSQDQGKTNEKLFF. In nucleotides, the CDR3 is TGTGCCAGCAGCCAAGACCAGGGGAAAACTAATGAAAAACTGTTTTTT.

In this sample, this clone turned up a few times. V usage is TRBV19 and J usage is TRBJ2-1; 9 bases line up with TRBD2. Germline V gene sequence: CDR1 LNHDA, CDR2 SQIVND (reference sequence). J lost 8 bases, V lost 6 bases, and 14 bases had no gene match. CDR3 length: 16 amino acids. The CDR3 nucleotides read TGTGCCAGTAGGACTAGCGGACTACAAGGATCCCATGAGCAGTTCTTC. Translating gives CASRTSGLQGSHEQFF.

This sequence joins TRBV6-5 and TRBJ2-7; the match to TRBD1 covers 7 bases. Germline V gene data show CDR1 as MNHEY and CDR2 as SVGAGI. CDR3 length: 15 residues. With 3 bases clipped from V and 3 bases from J, the junction kept 8 bases outside the gene matches. The CDR3 sequence is CASSYRRQGVYEQYF. CDR3 bases: TGTGCCAGCAGTTATCGACGACAGGGAGTCTACGAGCAGTACTTC.

This clone has just one count. The chain joins TRBV27 to TRBJ1-2; D remains ambiguous. Germline CDR1 reads MNHEY; CDR2 reads SMNVEV (reference sequence). This CDR3 contains 16 residues. The V gene lost 8 bases and the J gene lost 2 bases, with 21 bases spanning the gap. Here the CDR3 DNA reads TGTGCCAGCGCCTCCGTGGGAGGACGGCTAAACTATGGCTACACCTTC. This codes for CASASVGGRLNYGYTF.

The chain employs TRBV19 and TRBJ2-2, with 11 bases fitting TRBD2. Germline V lookup: CDR1 LNHDA, CDR2 SQIVND (reference sequence). This CDR3 has 15 residues. The trim removed 7 bases at V and 6 bases at J, leaving 7 bases unmatched. The CDR3: CASTKGTSGSGELFF. CDR3 nucleotides: TGTGCCAGTACCAAAGGGACTAGCGGTTCCGGGGAGCTGTTTTTT.